The sequence of this T cell receptor (beta chain) was determined in a study of blood T cells in healthy people across ages. Concerning this clonotype itself: Its antigen is currently unknown. A clone one base away is much larger, so this may be a read error.

The CDR3 covers 16 residues. Deletions cut 2 bases from V and 0 bases from J, with 8 bases between. Germline CDR1 is SGHTA and CDR2 is FQGNSA. Points from the study as a whole: No conclusive comparison of naive versus antigen-experienced cells was possible with unsorted PBMCs.

A second PCR of roughly 7 to 11 cycles used a sample-barcoded 5' primer and a J-beta primer mix. From the 5' RACE reads, TCRdb called clonotypes with MiXCR, one entry per CDR3 protein. This repertoire shows some 710,000 distinct CDR3 sequences, about 42% found once; its top ten account for over 15%. The sequenced sample was blood. This receptor was obtained from a man older than 75 in good health. V usage is TRBV7-2 and J usage is TRBJ2-6, with D tentatively TRBD1 (5 bases). The CDR3, as DNA: TGTACCAGCAGCTTATGGGGCCACTCTGGGGCCAACGTCCTGACTTTC. Protein sequence: CTSSLWGHSGANVLTF.